The subject of this entry is one T cell receptor beta chain. The cohort comprised adults aged about 18 to 90 years residing in approximately 22 US areas. Generated by immunoSEQ multiplex PCR, the TCRdb table keeps only in-frame clones and is missing some. The sample has hundreds of thousands of clones; 80% to 90% are singletons. The entry originates in a study of blood T cell repertoires in COVID-19. Across the whole study: Recovery among Cohort 3 donors was established by two negative PCRs, clearance, or symptom resolution. Sources were T cells, B-cell-depleted T cells, or PBMCs; the material itself was cDNA or gDNA. Collection of acute and convalescent COVID-19 samples took place in the United States, Italy and Spain.

This CDR3 comprises 13 residues. Trimming took off 6 bases at V and 0 bases at J, with 8 bases between the two ends. Sequencing used PBMCs or T cells enriched from blood (not recorded which). This chain links TRBV12-3 or TRBV12-4 with TRBJ1-1; D call uncertain. The clonotype originates from a man in his forties in a cohort exposed to, infected with or recovered from COVID-19 (not recorded which). CDR3 amino acids: CASRYIMNTEAFF. The CDR3 DNA reads as TGTGCCAGCAGATATATAATGAACACTGAAGCTTTCTTT.